The 11 T cell receptor beta chains presented below share a single source sample, sequenced in a study of T cell responses to AZD1222 COVID-19 vaccine. Here immunoSEQ multiplex PCR was the method, and the copy in TCRdb shows in-frame clones only, minus some. This table has 65,000 to 85,000 clones, approximately 91% appearing once. Material: peripheral blood, obtained on day 0 of AZD1222 vaccination. The receptors come from an adult in good health.

The chain is built from TRBV11-2 and TRBJ2-7; 9 bases map to TRBD1. The CDR3 has 15 amino acids. V gave up 5 bases and J gave up 4 bases; unmatched junction bases: 9. The V gene's germline CDR1 is SGHAT and CDR2 FQNNGV. The CDR3 sequence is CASSRRRQGVYEQYF. The CDR3 DNA reads TGTGCCAGCAGCCGTAGGAGACAGGGGGTTTACGAGCAGTACTTC.

This clone was detected only once. This rearrangement joins TRBV28 to TRBJ2-7, with 10 nucleotides matching TRBD1. The ends lost 6 bases at V and 2 bases at J; junction bases unmatched: 7. This CDR3 is 15 amino acids long. Looked up from germline, CDR1 is MDHEN and CDR2 is SYDVKM. In DNA, the CDR3 is TGTGCCAGCAGCTCGGGGACAGGGGACCCCTACGAGCAGTACTTC. It translates to CASSSGTGDPYEQYF.

This clone was observed a handful of times. The chain uses TRBV18 and TRBJ1-2; TRBD1 agrees at 8 bases. V was clipped by 3 bases and J by 1 base; unmatched bases: 13. Germline V CDR1 and CDR2: KGHSH, LQKENI. The CDR3 loop spans 18 amino acids. The CDR3 DNA reads TGTGCCAGCTCACCGTTTAAGGCAGGGGGCTCCTTTAACTATGGCTACACCTTC. Its translation: CASSPFKAGGSFNYGYTF.

V gene TRBV3-1 (or the pseudogene TRBV3-2) combines with J gene TRBJ1-1; the D is unclear. The ends were cut back, 2 bases at V and 4 bases at J, with 11 bases in the middle. The V gene's germline CDR1 is LGHDT and CDR2 YNNKEL (reference sequence). CDR3 length: 14 residues. The CDR3: CASSQTLGLTEAFF. The CDR3 DNA reads TGTGCCAGCAGCCAAACTTTGGGTCTCACTGAAGCTTTCTTT.

J is TRBJ2-2 and V is TRBV5-1; D could derive from TRBD1 or TRBD2 (5 bases each). Germline V gene sequence: CDR1 SGHRS, CDR2 YFSETQ. The germline V and J ends were trimmed by 5 bases and 0 bases, with 11 bases remaining between them. The CDR3 extends over 15 amino acids. This chain's CDR3 is CASRSGRPNTGELFF. As DNA, the CDR3 is TGCGCCAGCAGGTCGGGACGGCCGAACACCGGGGAGCTGTTTTTT.

This clone was seen just once. CDR3 DNA: TGTGCCACCAGCAGAGATCGGCAGGGGGCCACAGATACGCAGTATTTT. This codes for CATSRDRQGATDTQYF. This rearrangement joins TRBV15 to TRBJ2-3, with 8 bases that match TRBD1. J was trimmed by 2 bases and V by 0 bases; bases with no gene match: 4. CDR3 length: 16 amino acids. CDR1 is LNHNV, CDR2 YYDKDF, per germline (reference sequence).

The V gene is TRBV4-2, the J gene TRBJ1-3; D perhaps matches TRBD1 (5 bases). Germline CDR1 reads LGHNA; CDR2 reads YNFKEQ. The CDR3 loop spans 12 amino acids. V lost 4 bases and J lost 10, with 11 bases in between. CDR3: CASSPEGETIYF. As DNA, the CDR3 is TGTGCCAGCAGCCCCGAAGGGGAAACCATATATTTT.

The genes are TRBV24-1 and TRBJ2-7, with D unclear. The CDR3 extends over 11 amino acids. Trimming removed 3 bases at V and 2 bases at J, with 1 base between. From germline, CDR1 is KGHDR and CDR2 SFDVKD. CDR3 nucleotides: TGTGCCACCAGTGATCCCTACGAGCAGTACTTC. It yields the protein CATSDPYEQYF.

V is TRBV13 and J is TRBJ2-7; 9 nucleotides agree with TRBD2. The CDR3 is 12 residues long. The germline gives CDR1 PRHDT, CDR2 FYEKMQ (reference sequence). CDR3 residues: CSRGGRAYEQYF. CDR3 nucleotides: TGTTCCCGGGGCGGGAGGGCCTACGAGCAGTACTTC.

V usage is TRBV7-9 and J usage is TRBJ1-5; D ambiguous. Germline CDR1 reads SEHNR; CDR2 reads FQNEAQ (reference sequence). V was pared by 1 base and J by 5 bases, with 12 bases between. There are 15 residues in the CDR3. The CDR3: CASSLEYPRDQPQHF. DNA of the CDR3: TGTGCCAGCAGCTTAGAATACCCTCGAGATCAGCCCCAGCATTTT.

The rearrangement joins TRBV19 to TRBJ2-2, with 9 positions matching TRBD2. Unmatched junction bases numbered 6, after V lost 4 bases and J lost 0 bases. This CDR3 has 17 amino acids. Germline V gene lookup returns CDR1 LNHDA and CDR2 SQIVND (reference sequence). The CDR3 region has the DNA TGTGCCAGTAGTACTCTAGCGGGAAAACCGAACACCGGGGAGCTGTTTTTT. Translating it yields CASSTLAGKPNTGELFF.